Below, 20 T cell receptor beta chains from the same sample are listed, as sequenced in a study of blood T cells in healthy people across ages. Together with a sample-barcoded 5' primer, a J-beta primer mix was included in a second PCR lasting 7 to 11 cycles. Each CDR3 protein gets one entry after TCRdb re-called the 5' RACE reads with MiXCR. This table holds roughly 1.6 million distinct CDR3 sequences, about 31% found once. Sequenced: blood. The receptor source for this set is a woman between 25 and 40 years old in good health.

Concerning this clonotype: A read error may produce the germline difference seen at one junction end. The chain combines TRBV4-2 with TRBJ2-7; D unclear. This CDR3 region has 15 residues. Germline loops: CDR1 LGHNA, CDR2 YNFKEQ. The CDR3 DNA sequence: TGTGCCAGCAGCCAAGCCCGGGCATCAGCCTACGGGCAGTACTTC. It specifies CASSQARASAYGQYF.

The rearrangement joins TRBV12-3 or TRBV12-4 to TRBJ2-1; no firm D call. V lost 6 bases and J 9 bases, leaving 9 bases between the germline ends. CDR3 length: 11 amino acids. CDR3 amino acids: CASRKAREQFF. The CDR3 nucleotides are TGTGCCAGCAGGAAGGCGCGTGAGCAGTTCTTC.

In this sample, this clonotype turned up a few times. The V and J genes are TRBV7-8 and TRBJ2-7, with 13 bases aligning to TRBD2. In germline, CDR1 is SGHVS, CDR2 FQNEAQ. J lost 0 bases, V lost 4 bases, and 6 bases had no gene match. This CDR3 is 17 amino acids long. The CDR3 DNA reads TGTGCCAGCAGCTGGGGACTAGCGGGACTAAGCTCCTACGAGCAGTACTTC. Translated: CASSWGLAGLSSYEQYF. Combining the CDR3 with reference TRBV7-8 and TRBJ2-7 gives the whole variable domain GAGVSQSPRYKVAKRGQDVALRCDPISGHVSLFWYQQALGQGPEFLTYFQNEAQLDKSGLPSDRFFAERPEGSVSTLKIQRTQQEDSAVYLCASSWGLAGLSSYEQYFGPGTRLTVT.

This clonotype was seen a handful of times. The chain employs TRBV20-1 and TRBJ2-7; 9 bases are shared with TRBD1. Germline V gene data show CDR1 as DFQATT and CDR2 as SNEGSKA (reference sequence). This CDR3 is built from 14 residues. Trimming cost V 5 bases and J 7 bases; bases outside gene matches: 12. CDR3 DNA sequence: TGCAGTGCTCTCAAGGGGACAGGGTTACATGAGCAGTACTTC. Its translation is CSALKGTGLHEQYF.

The chain links TRBV5-1 to TRBJ2-4; 10 positions match TRBD2. V was clipped by 4 bases and J by 9 bases; unmatched bases: 10. The CDR3 is 15 residues long. Germline V gene lookup returns CDR1 SGHRS and CDR2 YFSETQ. CDR3 residues: CASSKSGLAESIQYF. The CDR3 region has the DNA TGCGCCAGCAGCAAATCAGGACTAGCGGAGAGCATTCAGTACTTC.

The rearrangement joins TRBV10-3 to TRBJ2-3; D tentatively fits TRBD1 or TRBD2 (6 bases each). CDR3 length: 16 residues. Germline CDR1 and CDR2: ENHRY and SYGVKD. V was trimmed by 4 bases and J by 0 bases, leaving 14 bases between them. CDR3 nucleotide sequence: TGTGCCATCAGTGGGGAGAAGGGGGGTAGCACAGATACGCAGTATTTT. Translation gives CAISGEKGGSTDTQYF.

V and J are TRBV21-1 and TRBJ2-7; the table's D call, TRBD2, was not checked against the DNA. TRBV21-1 is a pseudogene segment. The CDR3 has 16 amino acids. The CDR3 reads CASSNPTSGRFYEQYF. In DNA, the CDR3 is TGTGCCAGCAGCAACCCGACTAGCGGGAGATTCTACGAGCAGTACTTC.

This clonotype is a singleton in its sample. This may be a read error: a much more frequent sequence differs by one nucleotide. The J gene is TRBJ2-7, the V gene TRBV25-1, with D perhaps matching TRBD1 (7 bases). CDR1 and CDR2 (germline): MGHDK, SYGVNS. There are 14 residues in the CDR3. With 5 bases removed from V and 3 bases from J, the gap between germline ends came to 14 bases. This CDR3 reads CASSHDRDFYEQYF. The CDR3 DNA reads as TGTGCCAGCAGTCATGACAGGGACTTCTACGAGCAGTACTTC.

Regarding this clonotype: An end of the junction does not agree with germline; a read error may underlie this. The chain carries TRBV9 and TRBJ2-1; D might be TRBD2 (6 bases). The CDR3 extends over 16 amino acids. The germline CDR1 and CDR2 sequences are SGDLS and YYNGEE. The CDR3 coding sequence is TGCGCCAGCAGCATAGCCGCGGGAATATCCTACAATGAGCAGTTCTTC. Amino acid sequence: CASSIAAGISYNEQFF.

V and J are TRBV12-3 or TRBV12-4 and TRBJ2-6, with TRBD2 matching 7 bases. The CDR3 consists of 15 residues. With 7 bases clipped from V and 0 bases from J, the junction kept 3 bases outside the gene matches. CDR3 sequence reads: CASISGSSGANVLTF. The CDR3 nucleotides are TGTGCCAGCATTAGCGGGTCCTCTGGGGCCAACGTCCTGACTTTC.

The sample holds a few counts of this clonotype. The V call is TRBV9, the J call TRBJ1-1; tentatively, D is TRBD1 (5 bases). There are 12 residues in the CDR3. The V gene's germline CDR1 is SGDLS and CDR2 YYNGEE. Between the trimmed V and J ends, which lost 3 bases and 6 bases, there was a span of 9 bases. The CDR3 region has the DNA TGTGCCAGCAGCGGCTCGGGGGCTGAAGCTTTCTTT. Translated: CASSGSGAEAFF. Based on the CDR3 plus reference TRBV9 and TRBJ1-1, the full variable domain is DSGVTQTPKHLITATGQRVTLRCSPRSGDLSVYWYQQSLDQGLQFLIQYYNGEERAKGNILERFSAQQFPDLHSELNLSSLELGDSALYFCASSGSGAEAFFGQGTRLTVV.

The V gene is TRBV29-1, the J gene TRBJ2-3, with TRBD2 as a possible D gene (6 bases). V lost 3 bases and J lost 2, with 9 bases in between. Germline-derived CDR1 and CDR2 are SQVTM and ANQGSEA. The CDR3 totals 13 residues. The DNA of the CDR3 is TGCAGCGTTGATAGCGGTTTCACAGATACGCAGTATTTT. Its translation: CSVDSGFTDTQYF.

This rearrangement joins TRBV6-2 or TRBV6-3 to TRBJ1-1; D unresolved. The CDR3 runs 13 residues. Trimming took off 6 bases at V and 6 bases at J, with 14 bases between the two ends. The germline CDR1 and CDR2 sequences are MNHEY and SVGEGT. In nucleotides, the CDR3 is TGTGCCAGCAGACAAGATCCGCCAGCTGAAGCTTTCTTT. It encodes CASRQDPPAEAFF.

CDR3 coding DNA: TGTGCCAGCAGCCTACAGGGAAGTTCCACTTATGGCTACACCTTC. It specifies CASSLQGSSTYGYTF. The chain carries TRBV5-5 and TRBJ1-2; D might be TRBD1 (6 bases). There are 15 residues in the CDR3. Germline CDR1 reads SGHKS; CDR2 reads YYEKEE (reference sequence). Trimming took off 4 bases at V and 5 bases at J, with 18 bases between the two ends.

This clonotype was observed a few times. V gene TRBV20-1 combines with J gene TRBJ2-1, with D perhaps TRBD2 (5 bases). Germline assignment: CDR1 DFQATT and CDR2 SNEGSKA (reference sequence). V lost 0 bases and J 0 bases, leaving 15 bases between the germline ends. The CDR3 runs to 17 residues. In nucleotides, the CDR3 is TGCAGTGCTAGAGATCGTCAAAGCGGCAGCTCCTACAATGAGCAGTTCTTC. Protein sequence: CSARDRQSGSSYNEQFF.

This clonotype was observed at least ten times. This chain joins TRBV20-1 and TRBJ2-7; 8 bases fit TRBD2. The J segment lost 7 bases and the V segment lost 4 bases, leaving 3 bases of the junction unmatched. Germline V gene lookup returns CDR1 DFQATT and CDR2 SNEGSKA (reference sequence). The CDR3 has 11 residues. The CDR3 coding sequence is TGCAGTGCTACCGGCGGGGGGGAGCAGTACTTC. Translation gives CSATGGGEQYF.

This clonotype was observed many times. This chain links TRBV29-1 with TRBJ2-1; D not certain. The germline V gene encodes CDR1 SQVTM and CDR2 ANQGSEA. This CDR3 comprises 13 residues. V shed 5 bases and J shed 5 bases, with 13 bases lying between them. CDR3 residues: CSVTSALHNEQFF. In nucleotides, the CDR3 is TGCAGCGTTACGTCGGCCTTACACAATGAGCAGTTCTTC.

The chain joins TRBV11-2 to TRBJ2-1; 10 bases are shared with TRBD2. The CDR3 contains 17 residues. The germline V gene encodes CDR1 SGHAT and CDR2 FQNNGV. The V segment lost 4 bases and the J segment 0 bases; nucleotides outside the gene matches: 6. The CDR3 here is CASSWDLAGGSYNEQFF. The CDR3 nucleotides read TGTGCCAGCAGCTGGGACTTAGCGGGGGGCTCCTACAATGAGCAGTTCTTC.

In its sample, this clonotype was seen once. This chain links TRBV9 with TRBJ2-3; 11 nucleotides align to TRBD2. The V and J ends lost 0 bases and 6 bases, in that order; junction bases with no gene match: 6. Per the germline V gene, CDR1 is SGDLS and CDR2 is YYNGEE. This CDR3 comprises 16 residues. For the CDR3, the DNA is TGTGCCAGCAGCGTAGTTAGCGGGGGGGCCGGGGATACGCAGTATTTT. Its protein is CASSVVSGGAGDTQYF.

Of note for this clonotype: One end of the junction varies from germline; a read error may be responsible. The rearrangement links TRBV6-5 to TRBJ2-1; 8 bases fit TRBD2. CDR3 size: 17 residues. Germline CDR1 reads MNHEY; CDR2 reads SVGAGI. In DNA, the CDR3 is TGTGCCAGCAGTTACTCGCGGGGGGCGATATTGGCCGCTGAGCTGTTCTTC. Translated: CASSYSRGAILAAELFF.